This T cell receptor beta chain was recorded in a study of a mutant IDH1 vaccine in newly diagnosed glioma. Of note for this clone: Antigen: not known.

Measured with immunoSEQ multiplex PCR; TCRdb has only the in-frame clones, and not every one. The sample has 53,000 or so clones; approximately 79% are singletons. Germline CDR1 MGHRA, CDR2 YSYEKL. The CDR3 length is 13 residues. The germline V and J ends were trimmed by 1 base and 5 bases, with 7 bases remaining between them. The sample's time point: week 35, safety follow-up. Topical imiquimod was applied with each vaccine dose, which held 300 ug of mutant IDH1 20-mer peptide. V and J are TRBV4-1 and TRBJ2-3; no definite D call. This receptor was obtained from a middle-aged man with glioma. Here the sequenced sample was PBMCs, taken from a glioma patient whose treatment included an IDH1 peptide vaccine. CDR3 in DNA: TGCGCCAGCAGCCAAGTACTACTAGATACGCAGTATTTT. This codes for CASSQVLLDTQYF.